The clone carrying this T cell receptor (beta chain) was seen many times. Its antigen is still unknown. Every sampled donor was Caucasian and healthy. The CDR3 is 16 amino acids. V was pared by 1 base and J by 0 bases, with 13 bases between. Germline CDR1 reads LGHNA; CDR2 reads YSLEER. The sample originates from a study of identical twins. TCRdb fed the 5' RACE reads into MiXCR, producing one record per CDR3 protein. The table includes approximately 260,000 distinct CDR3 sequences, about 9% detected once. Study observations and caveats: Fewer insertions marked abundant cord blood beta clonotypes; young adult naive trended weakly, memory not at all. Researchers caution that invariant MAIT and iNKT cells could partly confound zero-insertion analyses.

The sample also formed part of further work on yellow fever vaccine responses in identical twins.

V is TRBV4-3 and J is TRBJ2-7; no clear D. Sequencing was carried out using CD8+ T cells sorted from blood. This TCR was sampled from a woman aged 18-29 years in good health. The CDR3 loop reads CASSQGASGSSYEQYF. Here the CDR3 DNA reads TGCGCCAGCAGCCAAGGGGCTTCCGGCAGCTCCTACGAGCAGTACTTC.